These T cell receptor beta chains were read from a single sample in a study of T-cell reconstitution after alpha-beta-depleted transplantation in children. One entry per CDR3 protein, called by TCRdb with MiXCR from the PCR reads. The repertoire holds hundreds of thousands of distinct CDR3 sequences, with about an eighth as singletons. The input for sequencing was PBMCs, taken before TCRalphabeta/CD19-depleted stem cell transplant. These receptors originate from a girl aged 2 to 10 with congenital amegakaryocytic thrombocytopenia, due to receive a stem cell transplant. Each CDR3 is given with its conserved first and last residue. A D gene is named only where the DNA matches it firmly. Clone size, where shown, is once, few, many, or a class for clones that have expanded.

NA TRBJ2-1 many TRBV5-1 TGCGCCAGCAGCCGAGATGATAGCGGATACAATGAGCAGTTCTTC CASSRDDSGYNEQFF
NA TRBJ2-3 NA TRBV20-1 TGCAGTGCTTCGAACCCGGCGGGCGGGGGCCCCTCCACAGATACGCAGTATTTT CSASNPAGGGPSTDTQYF
NA TRBJ2-7 NA TRBV29-1 TGCAGCGCGTCGGGGCACGAGCAGTACTTC CSASGHEQYF
TRBD1 TRBJ2-7 NA TRBV5-1 TGCGCCAGTAGCTTTACAGGGGGGACCTACGGGCAGTACTTC CASSFTGGTYGQYF
NA TRBJ2-1 once TRBV5-1 TGCGCCAGCAGCCCCTACGGGACGGATGACAATGAGCAGTTCTTC CASSPYGTDDNEQFF
TRBD2 TRBJ2-2 few TRBV7-2 TGTGCCAGCAGCCTTAGCGGGAGTGACGGGGAGCTGTTTTTT CASSLSGSDGELFF
NA TRBJ1-4 many TRBV5-1 TGCGCCAGCCACCTCGGGTCAACTAATGAAAAACTGTTTTTT CASHLGSTNEKLFF
TRBD2 TRBJ2-7 NA TRBV3-1 TGTGCCAGCAGCCAAGATTCGTTTAGCGGGAGCTACGAGCAGTACTTC CASSQDSFSGSYEQYF
TRBD2 TRBJ2-1 few TRBV5-6 TGTGCCAGCAGCTTGGGGGGACTAGCGGGAGGGCCCTGGGAGTTCTTC CASSLGGLAGGPWEFF
NA TRBJ2-1 many TRBV12-3/TRBV12-4 TGTGCCAGCAGTTCCTCAGGGGCCCTTGGGGGTGAGCAGTTCTTC CASSSSGALGGEQFF
NA TRBJ2-1 many TRBV7-9 TGTGCCAGCAGCTTAGAACCGGATAACTACAATGAGCAGTTCTTC CASSLEPDNYNEQFF
NA TRBJ1-1 many TRBV29-1 TGCAGCGTTGCGGGGCTGGGTACTGAAGCTTTCTTT CSVAGLGTEAFF
TRBD1 TRBJ2-3 few TRBV28 TGTGCCATCGGACAGGGAAGCACAGATACGCAGTATTTT CAIGQGSTDTQYF
NA TRBJ2-7 NA TRBV7-9 TGTGCCAGCAGCTTGTCGACTCGGAGTGAGCAGTACTTC CASSLSTRSEQYF
NA TRBJ2-3 NA TRBV5-1 TGCGCCAGCAGCTTGGGACTAGTGAGCACAGATACGCAGTATTTT CASSLGLVSTDTQYF
NA TRBJ1-6 many TRBV6-5 TGTGCCAGCAGTTACTCGATGGGGAGCTCCTATAATTCACCCCTCCACTTT CASSYSMGSSYNSPLHF
TRBD1 TRBJ2-5 few TRBV19 TGTGCCAGCAGCCCGGGGACAGGGCCAGAGACCCAGTACTTC CASSPGTGPETQYF
NA TRBJ1-5 many TRBV29-1 TGCAGCGCAGGGACTCAAGATCAGCCCCAGCATTTT CSAGTQDQPQHF
NA TRBJ2-1 few TRBV7-9 TGTGCCAGCAGCCTCCCCCTAAACAATGAGCAGTTCTTC CASSLPLNNEQFF
NA TRBJ2-5 NA TRBV7-9 TGTGCCAGCAGCCCCAGAGGGTACAGGGTTGAGGAGACCCAGTACTTC CASSPRGYRVEETQYF
NA TRBJ2-7 NA TRBV27 TGTGCCAGCAGTATCCGACAGGCCAGCTCCTACGAGCAGTACTTC CASSIRQASSYEQYF
NA TRBJ2-1 many TRBV20-1 TGCAGTGGGGGGCGACTAGCCGGATCCAATGAGCAGTTCTTC CSGGRLAGSNEQFF
TRBD1 TRBJ2-5 few TRBV11-2 TGTGCCAGCAGCTTGAAGACAGGGACAGAGGCCCAGTACTTC CASSLKTGTEAQYF
NA TRBJ2-3 NA TRBV27 TGTGCCAGCAGTTTAGAGGGACACAGCACAGATACGCAGTATTTT CASSLEGHSTDTQYF
NA TRBJ2-2 NA TRBV30 TGTGCCTGGAGTGCCACTTGGGTCCGGACCGGGGAGCTGTTTTTT CAWSATWVRTGELFF
NA TRBJ2-1 many TRBV12-3/TRBV12-4 TGTGCCAGCGAAACGGCCACCTACAATGAGCAGTTCTTC CASETATYNEQFF
NA TRBJ2-7 many TRBV20-1 TGCAGTGCTTCCAAGGGGCCAGTATACGAGCAGTACTTC CSASKGPVYEQYF
TRBD1 TRBJ2-1 many TRBV5-5 TGTGCCAGCACCAGCTTTTCGTTTGGGGACAGGCGCAATGAGCAGTTCTTC CASTSFSFGDRRNEQFF